The rows below give T cell receptor beta chains drawn from one sample of a study of blood T cell repertoires in COVID-19. TCRdb's copy holds only in-frame clones and misses some; the assay was immunoSEQ multiplex PCR. This table holds about 140,000 clones, around 81% found once. Sequencing was done on a sample of peripheral blood. These receptors were collected from a human donor in a cohort sampled during active COVID-19. Both conserved end residues are part of each CDR3. The order of the fields is V gene, clone size, J gene, D gene, CDR3 DNA, CDR3 protein. The D gene is left open where the match is weak. Clone size is stated in some rows and not others, as once, few, many or a class when expanded.

V: TRBV5-5
size: NA
J: TRBJ2-3
D: NA
DNA: TGTGCCAGCAGCTTTCCAGGGGCAGATACGCAGTATTTT
CDR3: CASSFPGADTQYF

V: TRBV7-9
size: NA
J: TRBJ2-7
D: TRBD1
DNA: TGTGCCAGCAGCACCGGGACAGCCTACGAGCAGTACTTC
CDR3: CASSTGTAYEQYF

V: TRBV19
size: NA
J: TRBJ2-2
D: TRBD2
DNA: TGTGCGGCAGGGAGGGCCGGGGAGCTGTTTTTT
CDR3: CAAGRAGELFF

V: TRBV6-6
size: once
J: TRBJ2-5
D: TRBD2
DNA: TGTGCCAGCAGTTACTCATCTAGCGGAGACCAAGAGACCCAGTACTTC
CDR3: CASSYSSSGDQETQYF

V: TRBV5-6
size: NA
J: TRBJ2-5
D: NA
DNA: TGTGCCAGCAGCTTGGACAGCGGATGGGAGACCCAGTACTTC
CDR3: CASSLDSGWETQYF

V: TRBV4-2
size: NA
J: TRBJ2-7
D: NA
DNA: TGTGCCAGCAGCCGACCGTCCGGGACAAACTCCTACGAGCAGTACTTC
CDR3: CASSRPSGTNSYEQYF

V: TRBV29-1
size: NA
J: TRBJ2-7
D: TRBD2
DNA: TGCAGCGTTGAAGACCGACTAGCACGATGGTACTTC
CDR3: CSVEDRLARWYF

V: TRBV6-1
size: NA
J: TRBJ2-7
D: NA
DNA: TGTGCCAGCAGTGAACTAAACTACGAGCAGTACTTC
CDR3: CASSELNYEQYF

V: TRBV7-2
size: NA
J: TRBJ2-7
D: TRBD2
DNA: TGTGCCTCGGGTAGCGGGGGTACGGTTTCCTACGAGCAGTACTTC
CDR3: CASGSGGTVSYEQYF

V: TRBV2
size: NA
J: TRBJ2-7
D: TRBD2
DNA: TGTGCCAGCAAAGGGCTAGCGGGACTCCAAGCCTACGAGCAGTACTTC
CDR3: CASKGLAGLQAYEQYF

V: TRBV5-4
size: NA
J: TRBJ2-7
D: NA
DNA: TGTGCCAGCAGCAGAGGGCTTCCCGGCTCCTACGAGCAGTACTTC
CDR3: CASSRGLPGSYEQYF

V: TRBV15
size: NA
J: TRBJ2-7
D: NA
DNA: TGTGCCACCAGCAGAGATACCTACGAGCAGTACTTC
CDR3: CATSRDTYEQYF

V: TRBV4-3
size: NA
J: TRBJ2-7
D: TRBD2
DNA: TGCGCCAGCAGCCAAATTGCGGGAGGCTACGAGCAGTACTTC
CDR3: CASSQIAGGYEQYF

V: TRBV12-3/TRBV12-4
size: NA
J: TRBJ1-1
D: NA
DNA: TGTGCCAGCAGTTCGGGGGGGAGTGAAGCTTTCTTT
CDR3: CASSSGGSEAFF

V: TRBV5-1
size: NA
J: TRBJ2-1
D: TRBD1
DNA: TGCGCCAGCAGCTTGGGACAGGGGATCTACAATGAGCAGTTCTTC
CDR3: CASSLGQGIYNEQFF

V: TRBV4-1
size: NA
J: TRBJ2-7
D: NA
DNA: TGCGCCAGCAGCCCAGAGGATGGACTACCATCCTACGAGCAGTACTTC
CDR3: CASSPEDGLPSYEQYF

V: TRBV5-6
size: NA
J: TRBJ1-2
D: TRBD1
DNA: TGTGCCAGCAGCTCGGACAGGGAAGGGTTCTTTGGCTACACCTTC
CDR3: CASSSDREGFFGYTF

V: TRBV4-1
size: NA
J: TRBJ2-7
D: TRBD2
DNA: TGCGCCAGCAGCCAAGGATCGGGAGGTCGTGCGGAGCAGTACTTC
CDR3: CASSQGSGGRAEQYF

V: TRBV28
size: NA
J: TRBJ1-6
D: NA
DNA: TGTGCCAGCAGTTCTTCCGGTAATTCACCCCTCCACTTT
CDR3: CASSSSGNSPLHF

V: TRBV5-1
size: NA
J: TRBJ2-7
D: NA
DNA: TGCGCCAGCAGCTTTATCCCGGCAGGGGTCGGATACGAGCAGTACTTC
CDR3: CASSFIPAGVGYEQYF

V: TRBV28
size: NA
J: TRBJ1-5
D: TRBD1
DNA: TGTGCCAGCAGCTCGACAGGGGGCCTTCAGCCCCAGCATTTT
CDR3: CASSSTGGLQPQHF

V: TRBV19
size: NA
J: TRBJ1-5
D: TRBD1
DNA: TGTGCCAGTAGTCAACAGGGACAGGGGCTGGATCAGCCCCAGCATTTT
CDR3: CASSQQGQGLDQPQHF

V: TRBV18
size: many
J: TRBJ1-2
D: TRBD1
DNA: TGTGCCAGCTCACCACCCATTTCCACAGGGGGCAATGGCTACACCTTC
CDR3: CASSPPISTGGNGYTF

V: TRBV6-5
size: few
J: TRBJ2-6
D: NA
DNA: TGTGCCAGCAGGGGGCTCGGATCTGGGGCCAACGTCCTGACTTTC
CDR3: CASRGLGSGANVLTF

V: TRBV7-9
size: few
J: TRBJ1-1
D: TRBD1
DNA: TGTGCCAGCAGCCGACAGGGTCAACGTACTGAAGCTTTCTTT
CDR3: CASSRQGQRTEAFF

V: TRBV27
size: NA
J: TRBJ2-3
D: TRBD2
DNA: TGTGCCAGCAGTCGGACTAGCGGGAGCTTCGATACGCAGTATTTT
CDR3: CASSRTSGSFDTQYF

V: TRBV7-9
size: NA
J: TRBJ2-7
D: NA
DNA: TGTGCCAGCAGCCCCGTCTACGAGCAGTACTTC
CDR3: CASSPVYEQYF

V: TRBV6-1
size: NA
J: TRBJ2-1
D: TRBD2
DNA: TGTGCCAGCAGTGAACAAAGCGGGAGAATTTACAATGAGCAGTTCTTC
CDR3: CASSEQSGRIYNEQFF

V: TRBV7-2
size: few
J: TRBJ2-3
D: NA
DNA: TGTGCCAGCAGCTTAGGACTGACAGATACGCAGTATTTT
CDR3: CASSLGLTDTQYF

V: TRBV25-1
size: NA
J: TRBJ2-2
D: TRBD2
DNA: TGTGCCAGCAGTAAAACTAGCGGGAGAGGGAACACCGGGGAGCTGTTTTTT
CDR3: CASSKTSGRGNTGELFF

V: TRBV7-3
size: NA
J: TRBJ1-4
D: TRBD1
DNA: TGTGCCAGCAGTTTGACAGGGTCAACTAATGAAAAACTGTTTTTT
CDR3: CASSLTGSTNEKLFF

V: TRBV15
size: NA
J: TRBJ1-2
D: NA
DNA: TGTGCCACCAGCACCAGGGGAAAACTAAGCTACACCTTC
CDR3: CATSTRGKLSYTF

V: TRBV28
size: once
J: TRBJ2-1
D: NA
DNA: TGTGCCAGCAGTTTATCGGGGACCTACAATGAGCAGTTCTTC
CDR3: CASSLSGTYNEQFF

V: TRBV19
size: NA
J: TRBJ2-3
D: TRBD1
DNA: TGTGCCAGTAGTGTGGGGGACAGGGTCACAGATACGCAGTATTTT
CDR3: CASSVGDRVTDTQYF

V: TRBV6-5
size: NA
J: TRBJ1-6
D: NA
DNA: TGTGCCAGCAGACACCCTTCCCCCCTCCACTTT
CDR3: CASRHPSPLHF

V: TRBV5-1
size: NA
J: TRBJ2-3
D: TRBD2
DNA: TGCGCCAGCAGTTCTGGACTAGCGGGAGCAGATACGCAGTATTTT
CDR3: CASSSGLAGADTQYF

V: TRBV6-2/TRBV6-3
size: NA
J: TRBJ2-5
D: TRBD2
DNA: TGTGCCAGCAGTTACGATGGCGGGAGGTCCGAGACCCAGTACTTC
CDR3: CASSYDGGRSETQYF

V: TRBV28
size: few
J: TRBJ1-4
D: NA
DNA: TGTGCCAGCAGCCCGGGTGAAAAACTGTTTTTT
CDR3: CASSPGEKLFF

V: TRBV27
size: NA
J: TRBJ2-1
D: TRBD2
DNA: TGTGCCAGCAGTCCTTGGAGCGGGGGGGGGAATGAGCAGTTCTTC
CDR3: CASSPWSGGGNEQFF

V: TRBV15
size: once
J: TRBJ2-7
D: TRBD2
DNA: TGTGCCACCAGCAGAGAGAGCGGGAGTCCCTACGAGCAGTACTTC
CDR3: CATSRESGSPYEQYF

V: TRBV3-1/TRBV3-2
size: NA
J: TRBJ2-4
D: NA
DNA: TGTGCCAGCAGCCAAGATCAGAAAAACATTCAGTACTTC
CDR3: CASSQDQKNIQYF

V: TRBV18
size: NA
J: TRBJ2-1
D: TRBD2
DNA: TGTGCCAGCTCACCCGGACTAGCGCAGATACAGTTCTTC
CDR3: CASSPGLAQIQFF

V: TRBV5-6
size: NA
J: TRBJ2-5
D: NA
DNA: TGTGCCAGCAGCTTGTATAGCGGCCAAGAGACCCAGTACTTC
CDR3: CASSLYSGQETQYF

V: TRBV28
size: NA
J: TRBJ2-7
D: TRBD1
DNA: TGTGCCAGCAGGCTGGGGACAGGCTCGTACTACGAGCAGTACTTC
CDR3: CASRLGTGSYYEQYF

V: TRBV4-2
size: NA
J: TRBJ2-7
D: NA
DNA: TGTGCCAGCAGCCAATTTCGGGGCTACGAGCAGTACTTC
CDR3: CASSQFRGYEQYF

V: TRBV5-1
size: NA
J: TRBJ2-3
D: NA
DNA: TGCGCCAGCAGCCTAGGACAGGGAGGGGATACGCAGTATTTT
CDR3: CASSLGQGGDTQYF

V: TRBV7-2
size: NA
J: TRBJ1-5
D: TRBD1
DNA: TGTGCCAGCAGCCCCCTAACAGGGGGAAATCAGCCCCAGCATTTT
CDR3: CASSPLTGGNQPQHF

V: TRBV19
size: NA
J: TRBJ2-1
D: TRBD2
DNA: TGTGCCAGTAGTGGGGGACTAGCGGGAGGGCTTCTCTATGAGCAGTTCTTC
CDR3: CASSGGLAGGLLYEQFF

V: TRBV7-2
size: NA
J: TRBJ1-2
D: TRBD1
DNA: TGTGCCAGCAGCAGGGACAGAAAAACTTATGGCTACACCTTC
CDR3: CASSRDRKTYGYTF

V: TRBV28
size: NA
J: TRBJ2-7
D: TRBD1
DNA: TGTGCCAGCAGTTCTGGACAGGGGGCATACTACGAGCAGTACTTC
CDR3: CASSSGQGAYYEQYF

V: TRBV2
size: NA
J: TRBJ1-1
D: NA
DNA: TGTGCCAGCAGTCTACGGGAGAACACTGAAGCTTTCTTT
CDR3: CASSLRENTEAFF

V: TRBV27
size: NA
J: TRBJ2-7
D: NA
DNA: TGTGCCAGCAGTTTACGCAGGGATAGTGCCTACGAGCAGTACTTC
CDR3: CASSLRRDSAYEQYF

V: TRBV27
size: NA
J: TRBJ2-1
D: NA
DNA: TGTGCCAGGACTAGGACGGGGAATGAGCAGTTCTTC
CDR3: CARTRTGNEQFF

V: TRBV7-5
size: NA
J: TRBJ2-2
D: NA
DNA: TGTGTCAGAAGCCTCCCCCCGGGCGGGAGCACGCCGAACACCGGGGAGCTGTTTTTT
CDR3: CVRSLPPGGSTPNTGELFF

V: TRBV24-1
size: NA
J: TRBJ1-2
D: TRBD1
DNA: TGTGCCACCAGGAAGGGACAGGGCAGTCAAGGAGATGGCTACACCTTC
CDR3: CATRKGQGSQGDGYTF